The 23 T cell receptor beta chains given below trace back to one sample, sequenced in a study of blood T cell repertoires in COVID-19. Sequencing was performed with immunoSEQ multiplex PCR; in TCRdb, only in-frame clones are kept and a portion is missing. Here the sample spans about 410,000 clones, 86% being singletons. Sequencing was done on a sample of peripheral blood. These receptors all come from a woman aged 25 to 45 with active or convalescent COVID-19.

V gene TRBV5-1 combines with J gene TRBJ1-2; 8 nucleotides agree with TRBD1. Germline V gene lookup returns CDR1 SGHRS and CDR2 YFSETQ. V was clipped by 6 bases and J by 8 bases; unmatched bases: 9. The CDR3 length is 13 residues. The CDR3 DNA is TGCGCCAGCACGGGACAGGCGGACGGAGGCTACACCTTC. Translated, it gives CASTGQADGGYTF.

This sequence joins TRBV19 and TRBJ1-5, with 9 bases fitting TRBD1. Trimming cost V 5 bases and J 1 base; bases outside gene matches: 6. This CDR3 contains 16 residues. CDR1 and CDR2 from the germline V gene are LNHDA and SQIVND (reference sequence). The CDR3 bases are TGTGCCAGTAGTGTCTGGACAGGGGTAAGCAATCAGCCCCAGCATTTT. Translated, it gives CASSVWTGVSNQPQHF.

The chain combines TRBV3-1 (or the pseudogene TRBV3-2) with TRBJ1-3; possibly TRBD1 for D (6 bases). This CDR3 region has 15 residues. The germline gives CDR1 LGHDT, CDR2 YNNKEL (reference sequence). V gave up 5 bases and J gave up 4 bases, with 15 bases separating them. For the CDR3, the DNA is TGTGCCAGCAGCTTAACAGGGTCTCAGGGAAACACCATATATTTT. Translated, it gives CASSLTGSQGNTIYF.

This clone has a single count. V usage is TRBV29-1 and J usage is TRBJ2-5, with 7 bases fitting TRBD1. Germline V lookup: CDR1 SQVTM, CDR2 ANQGSEA. With V trimmed by 7 bases and J by 4 bases, 12 bases remained unmatched. CDR3 size: 14 residues. DNA of the CDR3: TGCAGCGCAAGGCGACAGGGTGATGTAGAGACCCAGTACTTC. As protein: CSARRQGDVETQYF.

The V gene is TRBV9, the J gene TRBJ1-2, with 7 bases lining up with TRBD1. The CDR3 has 14 amino acids. Germline lookup yields CDR1 SGDLS and CDR2 YYNGEE. Unmatched junction bases numbered 7, after V lost 4 bases and J lost 4 bases. CDR3 loop: CASSTGQFIYGYTF. CDR3 in DNA: TGTGCCAGCAGCACGGGACAGTTCATCTATGGCTACACCTTC.

This sequence joins TRBV12-3 or TRBV12-4 and TRBJ1-2, with 8 bases aligning to TRBD1. The CDR3 totals 13 residues. V shed 4 bases and J 8 bases; nucleotides not matched to a gene: 6. The CDR3 DNA follows: TGTGCCAGCAGTTCGGACAGGGTAAGAGGCTACACCTTC. This gives the protein CASSSDRVRGYTF.

The chain recombines TRBV6-5 with TRBJ2-1, with no clear D. V gave up 6 bases and J gave up 9 bases, with 21 bases separating them. Germline CDR1 is MNHEY and CDR2 is SVGAGI. The length of the CDR3 is 15 residues. The CDR3 here is CASRTRHLPTTEQFF. DNA of the CDR3: TGTGCCAGCAGAACCAGACATCTACCTACAACTGAGCAGTTCTTC.

The J gene is TRBJ2-2, the V gene TRBV3-1 (or the pseudogene TRBV3-2); 8 nucleotides agree with TRBD1. CDR3 length: 17 amino acids. V shed 10 bases and J 2 bases; nucleotides not matched to a gene: 15. Germline loops: CDR1 LGHDT, CDR2 YNNKEL (reference sequence). The chain's CDR3 is CATRRTGTGVNTGELFF. The CDR3 DNA reads as TGTGCCACTCGTCGAACCGGGACAGGAGTTAACACCGGGGAGCTGTTTTTT.

This clone was detected once. This rearrangement joins TRBV19 to TRBJ1-2, with 7 bases fitting TRBD1. The trim removed 4 bases at V and 3 bases at J, leaving 14 bases unmatched. Per the germline V gene, CDR1 is LNHDA and CDR2 is SQIVND (reference sequence). The CDR3 has 17 amino acids. Here the CDR3 DNA reads TGTGCCAGTAGTACCTGGGGCGGACAGGTGACGCACTATGGCTACACCTTC. Amino acid sequence: CASSTWGGQVTHYGYTF.

This chain joins TRBV2 and TRBJ2-3, with a weak D call TRBD2 (6 bases). With 4 bases removed from V and 2 bases from J, the gap between germline ends came to 25 bases. CDR1 is SNHLY, CDR2 FYNNEI, per germline. This CDR3 has 19 residues. CDR3 sequence: CASSVHARDSTQATDTQYF. In DNA, the CDR3 is TGTGCCAGCAGTGTTCATGCGAGGGACTCGACCCAAGCCACAGATACGCAGTATTTT.

The gene calls are TRBV10-1 and TRBJ1-1; D not certain. Looked up from germline, CDR1 is WNHNN and CDR2 is SYGVQD (reference sequence). The CDR3 covers 13 residues. The V gene lost 0 bases and the J gene lost 3 bases, with 5 bases spanning the gap. The CDR3 sequence is CASSESRYTEAFF. CDR3 nucleotides: TGCGCCAGCAGTGAGTCCAGGTACACTGAAGCTTTCTTT.

The genes are TRBV5-1 and TRBJ2-6; TRBD2 agrees at 7 bases. This CDR3 region has 16 residues. The junction had 6 bases not matched to a gene; V was cut back by 6 bases and J by 0 bases. Germline CDR1 reads SGHRS; CDR2 reads YFSETQ. The chain's CDR3 is CASTPGGDSGANVLTF. For the CDR3, the DNA is TGCGCCAGCACCCCGGGGGGTGACTCTGGGGCCAACGTCCTGACTTTC.

This chain uses TRBV18 with TRBJ1-2; 9 bases align to TRBD1. The CDR3 is 15 amino acids. The germline V gene has CDR1 KGHSH and CDR2 LQKENI. With 5 bases clipped from V and 8 bases from J, the junction kept 12 bases outside the gene matches. The CDR3 is CASSSTGTGPLGYTF. CDR3 DNA sequence: TGTGCCAGCTCAAGCACCGGGACAGGGCCGTTAGGCTACACCTTC.

The chain has TRBV9 and TRBJ2-7, with TRBD2 matching over 16 bases. The V gene's germline CDR1 is SGDLS and CDR2 YYNGEE. The V gene end was trimmed by 2 bases and the J gene end by 4 bases; junction bases not matched to a gene: 9. The CDR3 sequence is 18 residues long. CDR3 nucleotides: TGTGCCAGCAGCGTCACGGGACTAGCGGGAGGGCCCCCTTACGAGCAGTACTTC. Protein sequence: CASSVTGLAGGPPYEQYF.

V and J are TRBV3-1 (or the pseudogene TRBV3-2) and TRBJ2-1, with 13 bases that match TRBD2. The length of the CDR3 is 17 residues. The germline CDR1 and CDR2 sequences are LGHDT and YNNKEL (reference sequence). V gave up 1 base and J gave up 5 bases; unmatched junction bases: 5. The chain's CDR3 is CASSQGRTSGGNNEQFF. The CDR3 bases are TGTGCCAGCAGCCAAGGGAGGACTAGCGGGGGAAACAATGAGCAGTTCTTC.

The CDR3 nucleotides are TGTGCCAGCAGTGAGGGACAGGGGGGCTATGGCTACACCTTC. It translates to CASSEGQGGYGYTF. The chain couples TRBV28 to TRBJ1-2, with 11 bases aligning to TRBD1. The trim removed 5 bases at V and 4 bases at J, leaving 3 bases unmatched. The CDR3 loop spans 14 amino acids. Germline V gene data show CDR1 as MDHEN and CDR2 as SYDVKM.

This clone was observed a single time. The chain employs TRBV9 and TRBJ2-1; 8 nucleotides match TRBD2. CDR3 length: 17 residues. Looked up from germline, CDR1 is SGDLS and CDR2 is YYNGEE. Trimming removed 4 bases from V and 0 bases from J; junction bases left unmatched: 9. The CDR3 bases are TGTGCCAGCAGCTCCTCCGCCGGGACTAGCTCCTACAATGAGCAGTTCTTC. It encodes CASSSSAGTSSYNEQFF.

The chain carries TRBV4-1 and TRBJ1-3, with 10 bases fitting TRBD1. Germline trimming cut 2 bases from V and 4 bases from J; bases unmatched to any gene: 5. The CDR3 loop spans 16 amino acids. Germline values: CDR1 MGHRA, CDR2 YSYEKL. CDR3 sequence reads: CASSQPGTGDGNTIYF. CDR3 bases: TGCGCCAGCAGCCAACCCGGGACAGGGGACGGAAACACCATATATTTT.

The chain combines TRBV11-2 with TRBJ1-1; no reliable D call. The germline V gene encodes CDR1 SGHAT and CDR2 FQNNGV. With 1 base removed from V and 4 bases from J, the gap between germline ends came to 10 bases. The CDR3 consists of 14 residues. CDR3 residues: CASSLGLGSTEAFF. The CDR3 DNA sequence: TGTGCCAGCAGCTTAGGTTTGGGGAGCACTGAAGCTTTCTTT.

The rearrangement joins TRBV19 to TRBJ2-5; D possibly corresponds to TRBD2 (7 bases). The germline gives CDR1 LNHDA, CDR2 SQIVND (reference sequence). This CDR3 contains 15 residues. The ends were cut back, 1 base at V and 5 bases at J, with 14 bases in the middle. The CDR3 region is CASSIGGGGWETQYF. CDR3 DNA sequence: TGTGCCAGTAGTATAGGGGGAGGGGGTTGGGAGACCCAGTACTTC.

This clone was recorded many times. The J gene is TRBJ2-1, the V gene TRBV6-4, with 9 bases matching TRBD1. This CDR3 is built from 14 residues. V gave up 5 bases and J gave up 5 bases; unmatched junction bases: 4. Germline lookup yields CDR1 MRHNA and CDR2 SNTAGT. The CDR3 nucleotides are TGTGCCAGCAGTCCGGGACAGGGCCACAATGAGCAGTTCTTC. Residues: CASSPGQGHNEQFF.

CDR3 in DNA: TGCAGTGCTAGTCTTCGGCAGGGGCCCTACAATGAGCAGTTCTTC. It yields the protein CSASLRQGPYNEQFF. V gene TRBV20-1 combines with J gene TRBJ2-1, with a weak D call TRBD1 (6 bases). The CDR3 loop spans 15 amino acids. V lost 3 bases to trimming and J lost 2 bases, with 14 bases between them. CDR1 DFQATT and CDR2 SNEGSKA come from the germline V gene (reference sequence).

The J gene is TRBJ1-5, the V gene TRBV7-2, with 10 nucleotides matching TRBD1. Germline trimming cut 5 bases from V and 1 base from J; bases unmatched to any gene: 2. CDR3 size: 15 residues. Germline V gives CDR1 SGHTA, CDR2 FQGNSA. The CDR3: CASSPGQGSNQPQHF. The CDR3 DNA follows: TGTGCCAGCAGCCCGGGACAGGGGAGCAATCAGCCCCAGCATTTT. Full variable domain (rest looked up from reference TRBV7-2 and TRBJ1-5): GAGVSQSPSNKVTEKGKDVELRCDPISGHTALYWYRQSLGQGLEFLIYFQGNSAPDKSGLPSDRFSAERTGGSVSTLTIQRTQQEDSAVYLCASSPGQGSNQPQHFGDGTRLSIL.